This T cell receptor (beta chain) comes out of a study of T cells in Graves' hyperthyroidism and ophthalmopathy. Study-wide results and caveats: Blood held most thyroid clonotypes expanded above 0.001 frequency. Prediction of ophthalmopathy progression came a median approximately 6 months pre-onset.

The CDR3 is made up of 15 amino acids. Trimming removed 4 bases from V and 1 base from J, with 14 bases in between. CDR1 is DFQATT, CDR2 SNEGSKA, per germline (reference sequence). At least ten counts were recorded for this clonotype. Its antigen is undetermined. There were TCR beta CDR3 regions amplified from RNA transcripts. TCR CDR3 regions were first amplified by RT-PCR with HTBI primers. TCRdb called the multiplex PCR reads again in MiXCR, with one record for every CDR3 protein. This table holds hundreds of thousands of distinct CDR3 sequences, around 15% found once. Sequenced: blood. The TCR originated in a woman aged 18-30 years with Graves' hyperthyroidism. The rearrangement joins TRBV20-1 to TRBJ2-4; D gene ambiguous. This chain's CDR3 is CSATQDPHAKNIQYF. CDR3 nucleotides: TGCAGTGCTACCCAGGACCCGCATGCCAAAAACATTCAGTACTTC.